A selection of T cell receptor beta chains follows, all from one sample in a study of blood T cell repertoires in COVID-19. This table comes from immunoSEQ multiplex PCR, and its TCRdb copy is limited to in-frame clones, with some not included. The sample contains about 74,000 clones, roughly 80% of which appear only once. Source material: peripheral blood. These receptors came from a human donor in a cohort sampled during active COVID-19. CDR3s leave out the opening cysteine and the closing phenylalanine or tryptophan. Each record gives: CDR3 protein, J gene, D gene, V gene. The D gene is left open where the match is weak.

ASSRRGTGTGTYEQY TRBJ2-7 TRBD1 TRBV28
ASSDGQGKAF TRBJ1-1 TRBD1 TRBV28
ASSHGQASGAQY TRBJ2-5 TRBD1 TRBV5-1
ASSSSRENYGYT TRBJ1-2 NA TRBV7-9
ASSFEGAYEQY TRBJ2-7 TRBD1 TRBV2
ATSDRAGDSRNEQF TRBJ2-1 NA TRBV24-1
ASSLVGLGYEQY TRBJ2-7 NA TRBV5-1
SAPRGEKLF TRBJ1-4 NA TRBV20-1
ASSVVQGGEKLF TRBJ1-4 TRBD1 TRBV9
ATEQLFRAYEQY TRBJ2-7 NA TRBV28
ASSPRDRGRWEQF TRBJ2-1 TRBD1 TRBV19
ASSATRAGEQF TRBJ2-1 NA TRBV25-1
AISESAGGRNQPQH TRBJ1-5 TRBD1 TRBV10-3
ASSPTTGTNEKLF TRBJ1-4 NA TRBV28
ASSYKNWQAEKLF TRBJ1-4 NA TRBV6-5
ASSQVGGGSPLH TRBJ1-6 NA TRBV3-1/TRBV3-2
ASRGYKASGNTEAF TRBJ1-1 NA TRBV3-1/TRBV3-2
ASSLTGYEQY TRBJ2-7 NA TRBV2
ASSVVPSGYNEQF TRBJ2-1 TRBD2 TRBV9
ATSDLFGYEQY TRBJ2-7 NA TRBV24-1
ASSLGQGARGYT TRBJ1-2 TRBD1 TRBV7-2
AISDGGTSNNEQF TRBJ2-1 NA TRBV10-3
ASSIGTKGAGNTIY TRBJ1-3 NA TRBV19
ASSYGAGQEINEQF TRBJ2-1 TRBD2 TRBV6-7
ATRSATNEKLF TRBJ1-4 NA TRBV24-1
AWSTGTVNQPQH TRBJ1-5 TRBD1 TRBV30
ATHRTSGYNEQF TRBJ2-1 TRBD2 TRBV6-5
ASRQGGGNTIY TRBJ1-3 NA TRBV27
ASSTTGQENQPQH TRBJ1-5 TRBD1 TRBV5-1
ASSIPGNTEAF TRBJ1-1 NA TRBV19
ASSSGQDPFNYGYT TRBJ1-2 TRBD1 TRBV28
ASRGLASNEQF TRBJ2-1 NA TRBV2
ASTSTGGVGNTIY TRBJ1-3 TRBD1 TRBV19
ATSRGAGGGHNEQF TRBJ2-1 TRBD2 TRBV15
ASSFGLAGSSDQY TRBJ2-5 TRBD2 TRBV19
ASSQTATLTDTQY TRBJ2-3 NA TRBV6-5
ASSSLAGLGTQY TRBJ2-3 NA TRBV28
AWSVGSSGANVLT TRBJ2-6 NA TRBV30
ASSPRQTSGANVLT TRBJ2-6 NA TRBV5-5
ASSGQGVFTEAF TRBJ1-1 TRBD1 TRBV9
AWSVVRAGNSPLH TRBJ1-6 NA TRBV30
ASSWGGGSSYGYT TRBJ1-2 NA TRBV7-2
ASSLGTGGTDTQY TRBJ2-3 TRBD1 TRBV6-2/TRBV6-3
ASSSLSPTGLHYGYT TRBJ1-2 TRBD1 TRBV7-9
ASSLDPDRVYGYT TRBJ1-2 TRBD1 TRBV11-2
ASSFSPTNEKLF TRBJ1-4 NA TRBV28
ASSGIGRNNQPQH TRBJ1-5 NA TRBV2
ASSFGTGVREAF TRBJ1-1 TRBD1 TRBV6-2/TRBV6-3
ASTPGGLLDTQY TRBJ2-3 NA TRBV7-2
ASSPGGGGNQPQH TRBJ1-5 TRBD1 TRBV28
ASTFPQRGGLGGANVLT TRBJ2-6 TRBD2 TRBV2
ASSRPGGWGYT TRBJ1-2 TRBD1 TRBV4-1
ASSQVRYTEAF TRBJ1-1 NA TRBV18
AWSSGFTEAF TRBJ1-1 NA TRBV30
ASSIKGARNSPLH TRBJ1-6 NA TRBV19
ASSRDRGRRTEAF TRBJ1-1 TRBD1 TRBV6-5
AWSPGTSGFNEQF TRBJ2-1 TRBD2 TRBV30